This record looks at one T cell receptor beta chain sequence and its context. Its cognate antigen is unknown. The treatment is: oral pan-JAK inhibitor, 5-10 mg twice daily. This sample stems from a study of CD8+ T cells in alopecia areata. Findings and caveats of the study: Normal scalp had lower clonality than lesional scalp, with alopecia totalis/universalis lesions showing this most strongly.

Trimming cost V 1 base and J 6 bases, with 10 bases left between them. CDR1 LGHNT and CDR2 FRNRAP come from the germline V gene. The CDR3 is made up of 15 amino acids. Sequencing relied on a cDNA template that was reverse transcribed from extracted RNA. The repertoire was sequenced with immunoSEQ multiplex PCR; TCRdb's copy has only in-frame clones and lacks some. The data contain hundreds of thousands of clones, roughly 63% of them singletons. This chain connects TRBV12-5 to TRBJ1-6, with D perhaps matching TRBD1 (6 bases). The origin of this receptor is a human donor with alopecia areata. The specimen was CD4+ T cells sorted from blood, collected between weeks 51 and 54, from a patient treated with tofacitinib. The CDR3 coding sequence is TGTGCTAGTGGTTTGGAAGGGGGTGTTAATTCACCCCTCCACTTT. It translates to CASGLEGGVNSPLHF.